Following are 24 T cell receptor beta chains from one sample sequenced in a study of CD4+ T cells in melanoma. Using immunoSEQ multiplex PCR, the repertoire was profiled, and TCRdb retains in-frame clones only, with some absent. The sample carries about 13,000 clones, approximately 72% recorded once. Source material: cells from a culture (not recorded whether cultured in vitro). These receptors were collected from a human donor with melanoma.

The chain links TRBV2 to TRBJ2-2; no reliable D call. From germline, CDR1 is SNHLY and CDR2 FYNNEI. This CDR3 comprises 13 residues. Trimming cost V 4 bases and J 1 base, with 4 bases left between them. CDR3: CASSVRNTGELFF. DNA of the CDR3: TGTGCCAGCAGTGTTAGGAACACCGGGGAGCTGTTTTTT.

This clone is deemed medium-sized. The V and J genes are TRBV7-2 and TRBJ2-4; TRBD2 might be the D (7 bases). The CDR3 has 13 amino acids. Germline CDR1 is SGHTA and CDR2 is FQGNSA. Deletions cut 7 bases from V and 8 bases from J, with 15 bases between. CDR3 protein: CASKQGGLDIQYF. The CDR3 bases are TGTGCCAGCAAACAGGGAGGGTTGGACATTCAGTACTTC. Full variable domain (rest looked up from reference TRBV7-2 and TRBJ2-4): GAGVSQSPSNKVTEKGKDVELRCDPISGHTALYWYRQSLGQGLEFLIYFQGNSAPDKSGLPSDRFSAERTGGSVSTLTIQRTQQEDSAVYLCASKQGGLDIQYFGAGTRLSVL.

A few counts support this clone. The chain combines TRBV11-2 with TRBJ2-5; 9 bases fit TRBD2. CDR3 length: 14 amino acids. Germline V gene sequence: CDR1 SGHAT, CDR2 FQNNGV. J lost 1 base, V lost 5 bases, and 2 bases had no gene match. CDR3 loop: CASSNSGGQETQYF. The DNA for the CDR3 is TGTGCCAGCAGCAATAGCGGGGGCCAAGAGACCCAGTACTTC. Together with reference TRBV11-2 and TRBJ2-5, the CDR3 gives the full variable domain: EAGVAQSPRYKIIEKRQSVAFWCNPISGHATLYWYQQILGQGPKLLIQFQNNGVVDDSQLPKDRFSAERLKGVDSTLKIQPAKLEDSAVYLCASSNSGGQETQYFGPGTRLLVL.

The chain couples TRBV13 to TRBJ1-1; D gene unclear. Germline V gene sequence: CDR1 PRHDT, CDR2 FYEKMQ (reference sequence). The V end was cut by 2 bases, the J end by 4 bases, with 5 bases between. This CDR3 region has 12 residues. The CDR3: CASSLTPTEAFF. The CDR3 DNA follows: TGTGCCAGCAGCTTAACTCCCACTGAAGCTTTCTTT.

The chain couples TRBV5-1 to TRBJ1-4; TRBD1 might be the D (5 bases). The germline V gene has CDR1 SGHRS and CDR2 YFSETQ. V shed 4 bases and J shed 8 bases, with 18 bases lying between them. This CDR3 is 15 amino acids long. The CDR3 bases are TGCGCCAGCAGCGGGCAGGGAAACTGGGGCGAAAAACTGTTTTTT. Translating gives CASSGQGNWGEKLFF.

The chain recombines TRBV7-9 with TRBJ2-7; D gene unclear. Germline V lookup: CDR1 SEHNR, CDR2 FQNEAQ (reference sequence). This CDR3 spans 11 amino acids. V was trimmed by 5 bases and J by 6 bases, leaving 8 bases between them. The CDR3 sequence: CASSPWSEQYF. The DNA of the CDR3 is TGTGCCAGCAGCCCCTGGTCCGAGCAGTACTTC.

This clone has more than one count but fewer than ten. The chain has TRBV5-1 and TRBJ2-2; D is possibly TRBD2 (6 bases). The V end was cut by 1 base, the J end by 2 bases, with 15 bases between. The germline V gene encodes CDR1 SGHRS and CDR2 YFSETQ. The CDR3 consists of 17 residues. The CDR3 DNA follows: TGCGCCAGCAGCTTGAGTCCGGCGGGGTTAAACACCGGGGAGCTGTTTTTT. It encodes CASSLSPAGLNTGELFF.

The chain couples TRBV11-2 to TRBJ1-6; D gene unclear. V lost 6 bases to trimming and J lost 9 bases, with 9 bases between them. The length of the CDR3 is 12 residues. Germline values: CDR1 SGHAT, CDR2 FQNNGV. DNA of the CDR3: TGTGCCAGCAGACATCAAAGTTCACCCCTCCACTTT. Translation: CASRHQSSPLHF.

The chain recombines TRBV18 with TRBJ2-3; possible D gene TRBD1, 7 bases. CDR1 is KGHSH and CDR2 is LQKENI in the germline V gene. There are 16 residues in the CDR3. With 0 bases removed from V and 0 bases from J, the gap between germline ends came to 10 bases. The CDR3 DNA is TGTGCCAGCTCACCACCCAGGGGGACTAGCACAGATACGCAGTATTTT. The encoded protein is CASSPPRGTSTDTQYF.

Here the CDR3 reads CASSLGRTEYNEQFF. CDR3 in DNA: TGTGCCAGCAGCTTAGGGCGGACAGAATACAATGAGCAGTTCTTC. The chain employs TRBV7-3 and TRBJ2-1, with D maybe TRBD1 (6 bases). This CDR3 has 15 amino acids. Trimming removed 2 bases at V and 4 bases at J, with 12 bases between. Germline loops: CDR1 SGHTA, CDR2 FQGTGA.

The chain has TRBV7-2 and TRBJ2-5; D is perhaps TRBD2 (5 bases). CDR1 and CDR2 from the germline V gene are SGHTA and FQGNSA. V lost 2 bases to trimming and J lost 6 bases, with 13 bases between them. The CDR3 is made up of 14 amino acids. CDR3 sequence reads: CASSLMGRGKTQYF. The CDR3, as DNA: TGTGCCAGCAGCTTAATGGGAAGAGGGAAGACCCAGTACTTC. The full variable domain, with the rest looked up from reference TRBV7-2 and TRBJ2-5, is GAGVSQSPSNKVTEKGKDVELRCDPISGHTALYWYRQSLGQGLEFLIYFQGNSAPDKSGLPSDRFSAERTGGSVSTLTIQRTQQEDSAVYLCASSLMGRGKTQYFGPGTRLLVL.

The chain combines TRBV5-4 with TRBJ1-2; D is undetermined. V dropped 4 bases and J dropped 7 bases, with 14 bases sitting between them. Germline lookup yields CDR1 SGHNT and CDR2 YYREEE (reference sequence). The CDR3 extends over 13 amino acids. The CDR3 spells CASSPASTVGYTF. The DNA for the CDR3 is TGTGCCAGCAGCCCTGCGTCGACGGTTGGCTACACCTTC.

The V gene is TRBV4-1, the J gene TRBJ2-3; D gene unclear. This CDR3 is 13 amino acids long. Germline values: CDR1 MGHRA, CDR2 YSYEKL. V gave up 1 base and J gave up 7 bases, with 9 bases separating them. The CDR3 region is CASSQVVLHTQYF. The DNA for the CDR3 is TGCGCCAGCAGCCAAGTAGTTCTGCATACGCAGTATTTT.

The chain couples TRBV11-2 to TRBJ1-3; no definite D call. Germline CDR1 reads SGHAT; CDR2 reads FQNNGV. Trimming pared 1 base from V and 0 bases from J, leaving 7 bases between. The CDR3 loop spans 15 amino acids. The CDR3 is CASSLGTFSGNTIYF. As DNA, the CDR3 is TGTGCCAGCAGCTTAGGCACCTTCTCTGGAAACACCATATATTTT.

This clone has a single count. This chain links TRBV6-5 with TRBJ1-1; possible D gene TRBD1, 6 bases. Per germline, CDR1 MNHEY and CDR2 SVGAGI. The CDR3 contains 13 residues. V was cut by 5 bases and J by 4 bases, with 11 bases left in between. The CDR3, as DNA: TGTGCCAGCAGTGTCAGGGGTAGCACTGAAGCTTTCTTT. As protein: CASSVRGSTEAFF.

J is TRBJ2-7 and V is TRBV6-6, with 8 bases fitting TRBD2. V lost 8 bases and J lost 3; bases outside the gene matches: 12. Germline V CDR1 and CDR2: MNHNY, SVGAGI (reference sequence). This CDR3 spans 15 amino acids. The CDR3 here is CASGPHPGGYYEQYF. CDR3 in DNA: TGTGCCAGCGGACCCCACCCGGGGGGGTACTACGAGCAGTACTTC.

V gene TRBV6-1 combines with J gene TRBJ2-3; D might be TRBD1 (7 bases). V shed 6 bases and J shed 0 bases, with 13 bases lying between them. Germline-derived CDR1 and CDR2 are MNHNS and SASEGT. The CDR3 sequence is 15 residues long. CDR3 amino acids: CASRAQGTSTDTQYF. The CDR3 DNA follows: TGTGCCAGCAGAGCACAGGGGACTAGCACAGATACGCAGTATTTT.

The V call is TRBV19, the J call TRBJ1-5; 7 positions match TRBD1. V shed 3 bases and J 2 bases; nucleotides not matched to a gene: 13. Germline V gene data show CDR1 as LNHDA and CDR2 as SQIVND (reference sequence). The CDR3 contains 18 residues. The CDR3 DNA is TGTGCCAGTAGTATTAGGACAGGACGGTATATGGGCAATCAGCCCCAGCATTTT. It translates to CASSIRTGRYMGNQPQHF.

This chain uses TRBV7-9 with TRBJ2-5; TRBD1 matches 7 bases. Germline CDR1 SEHNR, CDR2 FQNEAQ (reference sequence). The CDR3 is made up of 13 amino acids. The J segment lost 5 bases and the V segment lost 2 bases, leaving 2 bases of the junction unmatched. This CDR3 is CASSLTGVETQYF. The DNA for the CDR3 is TGTGCCAGCAGCTTAACAGGGGTCGAGACCCAGTACTTC.

Only one count was recorded for this clone. Here the CDR3 reads CASSPGHGRGNQETQYF. For the CDR3, the DNA is TGTGCCAGCAGCCCAGGCCACGGGCGGGGGAACCAAGAGACCCAGTACTTC. J is TRBJ2-5 and V is TRBV11-2, with 7 bases fitting TRBD2. CDR3 length equals 17 residues. V lost 5 bases to trimming and J lost 0 bases; unmatched junction nucleotides: 12. Germline CDR1 is SGHAT and CDR2 is FQNNGV.

The chain carries TRBV5-3 and TRBJ1-3; the D gene is possibly TRBD1 (5 bases). Being an ORF, TRBV5-3 has a function that is uncertain. This CDR3 region has 18 residues. V dropped 3 bases and J dropped 0 bases, with 19 bases sitting between them. The CDR3 loop is CARSSQTDRYISGNTIYF. The CDR3 coding sequence is TGTGCCAGAAGCTCCCAGACAGATAGGTACATCTCTGGAAACACCATATATTTT.

This clone was picked up one time. The chain carries TRBV2 and TRBJ1-3; D possibly corresponds to TRBD1 (6 bases). This CDR3 has 15 amino acids. CDR1 SNHLY and CDR2 FYNNEI come from the germline V gene. V gave up 6 bases and J gave up 2 bases, with 14 bases separating them. The CDR3 DNA follows: TGTGCCAGCAGGCGGACCAGGGGAGCTGGAAACACCATATATTTT. Protein product: CASRRTRGAGNTIYF. The full variable domain, with the rest looked up from reference TRBV2 and TRBJ1-3, is EPEVTQTPSHQVTQMGQEVILRCVPISNHLYFYWYRQILGQKVEFLVSFYNNEISEKSEIFDDQFSVERPDGSNFTLKIRSTKLEDSAMYFCASRRTRGAGNTIYFGEGSWLTVV.

J is TRBJ1-2 and V is TRBV29-1; D is unclear. Germline V CDR1 and CDR2: SQVTM, ANQGSEA. The CDR3 spans 13 residues. Trimming removed 6 bases at V and 2 bases at J, with 13 bases between. The CDR3 DNA follows: TGCAGCGTCTTGAAGGGCCAGAACTATGGCTACACCTTC. Protein sequence: CSVLKGQNYGYTF.

The chain links TRBV5-1 to TRBJ1-2; the match to TRBD1 covers 7 bases. The CDR3 sequence is 14 residues long. Trimming at V came to 3 bases and at J to 2 bases, leaving 4 bases not matched to a gene. In germline, CDR1 is SGHRS, CDR2 YFSETQ. CDR3 protein: CASSSTGSNYGYTF. The CDR3 bases are TGCGCCAGCAGCTCGACAGGGAGCAACTATGGCTACACCTTC.